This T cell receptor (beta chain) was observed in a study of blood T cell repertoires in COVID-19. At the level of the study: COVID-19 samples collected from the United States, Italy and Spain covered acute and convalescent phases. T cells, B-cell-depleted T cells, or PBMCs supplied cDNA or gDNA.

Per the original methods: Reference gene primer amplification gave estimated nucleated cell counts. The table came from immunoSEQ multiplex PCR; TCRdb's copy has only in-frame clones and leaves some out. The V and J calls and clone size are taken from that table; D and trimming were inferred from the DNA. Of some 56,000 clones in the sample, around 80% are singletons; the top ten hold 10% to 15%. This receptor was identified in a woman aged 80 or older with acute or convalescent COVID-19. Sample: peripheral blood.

The chain's CDR3 is CSVGSGGLSYEQYF. The CDR3 nucleotides read TGCAGCGTCGGTAGCGGGGGGCTTAGCTACGAGCAGTACTTC. The J gene is TRBJ2-7, the V gene TRBV29-1; 10 positions agree with TRBD2. CDR1 and CDR2 (germline): SQVTM, ANQGSEA. This CDR3 has 14 amino acids. J gave up 3 bases and V 6 bases, and 8 bases lay outside the gene matches.